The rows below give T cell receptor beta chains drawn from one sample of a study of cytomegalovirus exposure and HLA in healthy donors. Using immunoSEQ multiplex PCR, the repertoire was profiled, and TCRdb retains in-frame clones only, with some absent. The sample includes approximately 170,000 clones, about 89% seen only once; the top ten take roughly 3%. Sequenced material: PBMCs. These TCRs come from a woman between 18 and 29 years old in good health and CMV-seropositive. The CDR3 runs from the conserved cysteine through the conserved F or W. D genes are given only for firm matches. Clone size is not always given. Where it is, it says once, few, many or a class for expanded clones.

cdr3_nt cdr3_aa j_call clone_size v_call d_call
TGTGCCAGTAGTGCCGATGGGGCCATTGGCGGAAACATTCAGTACTTC CASSADGAIGGNIQYF TRBJ2-4 - TRBV19 -
TGCGCCAGCAAAACCGGGACTAGCAGATACAATGAGCAGTTCTTC CASKTGTSRYNEQFF TRBJ2-1 - TRBV4-1 TRBD2
TGTGCCAGCTCACCGATCCGCAGGGCTGGGGCCAACGTCCTGACTTTC CASSPIRRAGANVLTF TRBJ2-6 - TRBV18 -
TGTGCCACCAGCAGAGTTCAGGCGGGAGTCAACGAGCAGTACTTC CATSRVQAGVNEQYF TRBJ2-7 - TRBV15 TRBD2
TGTGCCAGCAGTTTAGACGGGACAAGACGTATAGATACGCAGTATTTT CASSLDGTRRIDTQYF TRBJ2-3 - TRBV27 -
TGTGCCAGCAGCGTAGAGACTAGTCGTTCTGATACGCAGTATTTT CASSVETSRSDTQYF TRBJ2-3 - TRBV9 -
TGTGCCAGCAGCTTCCTAGCGGGCAATAATGAGCAGTTCTTC CASSFLAGNNEQFF TRBJ2-1 - TRBV7-2 TRBD2
TGTGCCAGCAGCGTAGGCCTAGCGGGACTGGATACGCAGTATTTT CASSVGLAGLDTQYF TRBJ2-3 - TRBV9 TRBD2
TGTGCCAGCAGCTTAGCGGGGGGGCTTTCGGATACGCAGTATTTT CASSLAGGLSDTQYF TRBJ2-3 - TRBV7-7 -
TGTGCCAGCAGCCAAGTGGTGCAGGAGACCCAGTACTTC CASSQVVQETQYF TRBJ2-5 - TRBV4-2 -
TGCGCCAGCAGCTTTGGGGGGCAAGAGACCCAGTACTTC CASSFGGQETQYF TRBJ2-5 - TRBV5-1 -
TGTGCCAGTAGTATCCCCGGGAGTCGGCAAGAGACCCAGTACTTC CASSIPGSRQETQYF TRBJ2-5 - TRBV19 -
TGTGCCAGCAGCTTAGCGGGGCCTGACACTGAAGCTTTCTTT CASSLAGPDTEAFF TRBJ1-1 - TRBV7-2 -
TGTGCCAGCGGCCGGGACAGGATAAACACCGGGGAGCTGTTTTTT CASGRDRINTGELFF TRBJ2-2 - TRBV7-9 TRBD1
TGTGCCAGCAGCTTCAGGGGCTCCTACAATGAGCAGTTCTTC CASSFRGSYNEQFF TRBJ2-1 - TRBV11-1 -
TGCGCCAGCAGCTTGGACCAGGGGGGAAACACCATATATTTT CASSLDQGGNTIYF TRBJ1-3 - TRBV5-1 -
TGCGCCAGCAGCCTCAGGGACTTTCGAGAGCAGTTCTTC CASSLRDFREQFF TRBJ2-1 - TRBV4-3 -
TGTGCCAGTAGCACCGGGACTAGCGGGGGATACCAAGAGACCCAGTACTTC CASSTGTSGGYQETQYF TRBJ2-5 - TRBV19 TRBD2
TGTGCCAGCAGTCAATACAGGGAGAACACTGAAGCTTTCTTT CASSQYRENTEAFF TRBJ1-1 - TRBV27 -
TGTGCCAGCTCACCAGAGAGCTCCTACGAGCAGTACTTC CASSPESSYEQYF TRBJ2-7 - TRBV18 -
TGCGCCAGCAGTGAGCGGTACGCTAGCGGGAAAGGCGAGCAGTACTTC CASSERYASGKGEQYF TRBJ2-7 - TRBV10-2 TRBD2
TGCGCCAGCAGCTTAAATCAACAGGGGGCTAGCGGACAAGAGACCCAGTACTTC CASSLNQQGASGQETQYF TRBJ2-5 - TRBV5-1 TRBD1
TGTGCCAGCAGCTTAGAGGCAGGAGGGGAGACCCAGTACTTC CASSLEAGGETQYF TRBJ2-5 - TRBV11-2 -
TGTGCCAGCACCACAGTCGTCTATGGCTACACCTTC CASTTVVYGYTF TRBJ1-2 - TRBV5-8 -
TGTGCCAGTAGTATACCGGGGACAGCGAACACCGGGGAGCTGTTTTTT CASSIPGTANTGELFF TRBJ2-2 - TRBV19 TRBD1
TGTGCCAGCTCACGAGGGGGAATAGATAGCAATCAGCCCCAGCATTTT CASSRGGIDSNQPQHF TRBJ1-5 - TRBV18 -
TGTGCCAGCAGCTGGACACTCGGGTATGGCACAGATACGCAGTATTTT CASSWTLGYGTDTQYF TRBJ2-3 - TRBV5-6 -
TGTGCCAGCAGATCGACAGGGCTGGGCAAAAACATTCAGTACTTC CASRSTGLGKNIQYF TRBJ2-4 - TRBV28 TRBD1
TGCGCCAGCAGCCAGGGACAGGGAGAGACCCAGTACTTC CASSQGQGETQYF TRBJ2-5 - TRBV4-3 TRBD1
TGCAGCGTTGAAATTTGGGGACTAGGGGTGGACAATGAGCAGTTCTTC CSVEIWGLGVDNEQFF TRBJ2-1 - TRBV29-1 TRBD2
TGTGCCAGCAGCTTGGGTCGCGGGGTCACTGAAGCTTTCTTT CASSLGRGVTEAFF TRBJ1-1 few TRBV5-8 -
TGTGCCAGCAGCAACGGACAGAATGTCTATGGCTACACCTTC CASSNGQNVYGYTF TRBJ1-2 - TRBV27 -
TGTGCCAGCAGGTCAGGGGGCACTGAAGCTTTCTTT CASRSGGTEAFF TRBJ1-1 - TRBV6-5 TRBD1
TGTGCCAGCAGTTGGGGGACAGGGGGTAATAATCAGCCCCAGCATTTT CASSWGTGGNNQPQHF TRBJ1-5 - TRBV6-6 TRBD1
TGCAGTGCTAGAAGCCAGAGGGTGGCTTTCTTT CSARSQRVAFF TRBJ1-1 - TRBV20-1 -
TGTGCCAGCAGCTTGAGACAGGGCTCTGGGGCCAACGTCCTGACTTTC CASSLRQGSGANVLTF TRBJ2-6 once TRBV7-6 TRBD1
TGCAGCCACAGGGAGAACACTGAAGCTTTCTTT CSHRENTEAFF TRBJ1-1 - TRBV29-1 -
TGCGCCAGCAGCTTGGAATCATCCCTGAACACTGAAGCTTTCTTT CASSLESSLNTEAFF TRBJ1-1 - TRBV5-1 -
TGTGCCAGCAGTGAGCGGGGGGGCGTCGCAGATACGCAGTATTTT CASSERGGVADTQYF TRBJ2-3 - TRBV6-1 TRBD2
TGCGCCACCCGGCTGGGAAACTGGGGGCAAAACATTCAGTACTTC CATRLGNWGQNIQYF TRBJ2-4 - TRBV10-2 -
TGTGCCAGCAGTGATACGGGAGGCTACACCTTC CASSDTGGYTF TRBJ1-2 - TRBV6-1 -
TGTGCCAGTAGTATCGTGACAGGGGGCGCGGGATATGGCTACACCTTC CASSIVTGGAGYGYTF TRBJ1-2 - TRBV19 TRBD1